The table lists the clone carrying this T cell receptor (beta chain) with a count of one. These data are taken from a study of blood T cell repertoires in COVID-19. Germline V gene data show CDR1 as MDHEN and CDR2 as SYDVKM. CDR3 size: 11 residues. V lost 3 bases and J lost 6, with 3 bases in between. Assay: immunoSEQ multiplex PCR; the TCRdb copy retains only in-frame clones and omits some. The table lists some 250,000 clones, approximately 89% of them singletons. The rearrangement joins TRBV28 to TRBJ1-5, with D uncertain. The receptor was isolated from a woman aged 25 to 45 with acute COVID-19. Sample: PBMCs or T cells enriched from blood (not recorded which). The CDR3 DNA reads TGTGCCAGCAGTTTCGGTCAGCCCCAGCATTTT. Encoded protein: CASSFGQPQHF.